The rows below give T cell receptor beta chains drawn from one sample of a study of shared clonotypes between healthy human individuals. Libraries were prepared by immunoSEQ multiplex PCR; TCRdb keeps only in-frame clonotypes and omits some of them. Among 1.5 million to 2.5 million clones, approximately 94% were seen once, and the ten largest hold 0.9% to 1.5%. Sequencing was performed on naive CD8+ T cells sorted from blood. The source of these receptors is a man between 18 and 29 years old in good health. The CDR3 runs from the conserved cysteine through the conserved F or W. The D gene is left open where the match is weak. Only some rows state a clone size, as once, few, many or a class for expanded clones.

D	V	length	size	J	CDR3	DNA
NA	TRBV5-6	13	once	TRBJ1-4	CASSLGTYPELFF	TGTGCCAGCAGTCTTGGGACTTACCCGGAACTGTTTTTT
NA	TRBV27	13	few	TRBJ2-7	CASSLSQDYEQYF	TGTGCCAGCAGTTTATCACAGGACTACGAGCAGTACTTC
NA	TRBV19	15	NA	TRBJ2-1	CASSIQPGTYNEQFF	TGTGCCAGTAGTATCCAGCCCGGGACGTACAATGAGCAGTTCTTC
NA	TRBV30	11	few	TRBJ1-1	CAWRSTGEAFF	TGTGCCTGGAGATCTACAGGGGAAGCTTTCTTT
NA	TRBV7-8	13	NA	TRBJ2-3	CASSDPGADTQYF	TGTGCCAGCAGCGACCCCGGGGCAGATACGCAGTATTTT
NA	TRBV4-2	17	NA	TRBJ2-1	CASSQDTRETIYNEQFF	TGTGCCAGCAGCCAAGATACGCGGGAAACCATCTACAATGAGCAGTTCTTC
TRBD1	TRBV28	17	NA	TRBJ1-2	CASSHGTAEFMNYGYTF	TGTGCCAGCAGTCACGGGACAGCGGAATTTATGAACTATGGCTACACCTTC
NA	TRBV10-2	17	NA	TRBJ2-3	CASSLLRTQISTDTQYF	TGCGCCAGCAGTCTCCTACGGACACAAATTAGCACAGATACGCAGTATTTT
NA	TRBV5-1	14	NA	TRBJ1-4	CASSLARFGEKLFF	TGCGCCAGCAGCTTGGCCCGGTTCGGAGAAAAACTGTTTTTT
NA	TRBV5-6	15	NA	TRBJ2-1	CASSVPGRGDNEQFF	TGTGCCAGCAGCGTCCCGGGGAGAGGTGACAATGAGCAGTTCTTC
NA	TRBV7-9	14	NA	TRBJ1-2	CASSPTVEGNGYTF	TGTGCCAGCAGCCCAACCGTGGAGGGGAACGGCTACACCTTC
NA	TRBV5-1	12	NA	TRBJ2-5	CASSDFQETQYF	TGCGCCAGCAGCGACTTCCAAGAGACCCAGTACTTC
NA	TRBV11-2	15	NA	TRBJ2-7	CASSLWETDSYEQYF	TGTGCCAGCAGCCTATGGGAGACAGACTCCTACGAGCAGTACTTC
NA	TRBV5-6	18	NA	TRBJ2-2	CASSLAKSSDPLTGELFF	TGTGCCAGCAGCTTGGCCAAGTCTAGCGACCCCTTAACCGGGGAGCTGTTTTTT
TRBD2	TRBV5-6	15	NA	TRBJ2-7	CASSPGLEEYYEQYF	TGTGCCAGCAGCCCGGGACTAGAAGAATACTACGAGCAGTACTTC
TRBD1	TRBV19	12	NA	TRBJ2-7	CATGTGGGEQYF	TGTGCAACCGGGACAGGGGGAGGAGAGCAGTACTTC
NA	TRBV10-3	15	NA	TRBJ2-7	CAISDSDRSSYEQYF	TGTGCCATCAGTGACTCAGACAGGAGCTCCTACGAGCAGTACTTC
NA	TRBV7-9	15	NA	TRBJ2-5	CASSPTLGAQETQYF	TGTGCCAGCAGCCCAACTCTCGGGGCCCAAGAGACCCAGTACTTC
TRBD1	TRBV13	17	NA	TRBJ2-2	CASSLLGQGSYTGELFF	TGTGCCAGCAGCTTACTAGGACAGGGGTCATACACCGGGGAGCTGTTTTTT
NA	TRBV4-1	14	NA	TRBJ2-7	CASSPNLGNYEQYF	TGCGCCAGCAGCCCAAACCTAGGGAACTACGAGCAGTACTTC
TRBD1	TRBV5-1	16	NA	TRBJ2-7	CASSKGMDRLPYEQYF	TGCGCCAGCAGCAAAGGGATGGACAGGCTACCATACGAGCAGTACTTC
NA	TRBV25-1	15	NA	TRBJ2-5	CASSLGTRTQETQYF	TGTGCCAGCAGTTTGGGCACACGAACCCAAGAGACCCAGTACTTC
NA	TRBV2	13	NA	TRBJ2-5	CASRASAAETQYF	TGTGCCAGCAGGGCTTCAGCCGCCGAGACCCAGTACTTC
TRBD1	TRBV9	15	NA	TRBJ2-5	CASSTRDRVYETQYF	TGTGCCAGCAGCACCAGGGACAGGGTCTACGAGACCCAGTACTTC
TRBD1	TRBV7-2	14	NA	TRBJ2-7	CASSLGRGQDEQYF	TGTGCCAGCAGCTTAGGCAGGGGGCAGGACGAGCAGTACTTC
NA	TRBV5-4	15	NA	TRBJ2-7	CASSLSRGSLYEQYF	TGTGCCAGCAGCTTGTCTCGGGGTTCCCTATACGAGCAGTACTTC
NA	TRBV19	17	NA	TRBJ1-1	CASSISLTGAYITEAFF	TGTGCCAGTAGTATCAGCTTGACCGGGGCCTACATCACTGAAGCTTTCTTT
TRBD1	TRBV11-3	18	NA	TRBJ2-2	CASSRRFFEGTGSGELFF	TGTGCCAGCAGCAGACGTTTTTTTGAAGGGACAGGTAGCGGGGAGCTGTTTTTT
NA	TRBV7-6	15	NA	TRBJ1-1	CASSLTPPPNTEAFF	TGTGCCAGCAGCTTAACCCCTCCCCCAAACACTGAAGCTTTCTTT
NA	TRBV5-1	15	few	TRBJ2-7	CASSLAPEDSDEQYF	TGCGCCAGCAGCTTGGCACCGGAGGACAGCGACGAGCAGTACTTC
NA	TRBV4-1	13	NA	TRBJ1-5	CASSQGYNQPQHF	TGCGCCAGCAGCCAGGGTTACAATCAGCCCCAGCATTTT
NA	TRBV29-1	18	NA	TRBJ2-1	CSVEDTRRVALSYNEQFF	TGCAGCGTTGAAGACACCCGTCGGGTGGCCCTCTCCTACAATGAGCAGTTCTTC
NA	TRBV11-1	11	NA	TRBJ1-5	CASSPTKPQHF	TGTGCCAGCAGCCCAACTAAGCCCCAGCATTTT